The next 7 T cell receptor beta chains were all read from a single sample in a study of CD8+CD57+ T cells in acquired aplastic anemia. CDR3 and TCR beta VDJ profiling relied on genomic DNA as the template. TCRdb used MiXCR to reprocess the reads, holding one entry per CDR3 protein. The sample shows about 160,000 distinct CDR3 sequences, roughly 45% of them seen only once. The sequencing sample was made of sorted CD4+, CD8+, or CD8+CD57+ T cells (not recorded which) from PBMCs. Source of these receptors: a human donor in good health.

This chain joins TRBV7-2 and TRBJ1-2, with TRBD1 matching over 9 bases. Germline lookup yields CDR1 SGHTA and CDR2 FQGNSA. The CDR3 loop spans 14 amino acids. V lost 6 bases to trimming and J lost 5 bases; unmatched junction nucleotides: 7. The CDR3 DNA follows: TGTGCCAGCAGGAGGCCGGGACAGGGATATGGCTACACCTTC. This sequence encodes CASRRPGQGYGYTF. Complete variable domain (other parts from reference TRBV7-2 and TRBJ1-2): GAGVSQSPSNKVTEKGKDVELRCDPISGHTALYWYRQSLGQGLEFLIYFQGNSAPDKSGLPSDRFSAERTGGSVSTLTIQRTQQEDSAVYLCASRRPGQGYGYTFGSGTRLTVV.

Regarding this clonotype: A much larger clone differs by one base, so this may be a read error. V usage is TRBV9 and J usage is TRBJ1-2; 7 nucleotides line up with TRBD1. Germline loops: CDR1 SGDLS, CDR2 YYNGEE. The CDR3 is made up of 14 amino acids. The DNA of the CDR3 is TGTGCCAGCAGAGGGGTGGACAGGAACTATGGCTACGCCTTC. Translated: CASRGVDRNYGYAF. Variable domain in full (rest from reference TRBV9 and TRBJ1-2): DSGVTQTPKHLITATGQRVTLRCSPRSGDLSVYWYQQSLDQGLQFLIQYYNGEERAKGNILERFSAQQFPDLHSELNLSSLELGDSALYFCASRGVDRNYGYAFGSGTRLTVV.

At least ten counts were recorded for this clonotype. This chain connects TRBV6-5 to TRBJ1-5, with 7 nucleotides matching TRBD1. Germline-derived CDR1 and CDR2 are MNHEY and SVGAGI. V lost 5 bases and J lost 4; bases outside the gene matches: 8. The CDR3 length is 15 residues. CDR3 protein: CASSRQGDHNQPQHF. The CDR3 nucleotides read TGTGCCAGCAGTCGGCAGGGGGATCATAATCAGCCCCAGCATTTT.

This clonotype was observed many times. The chain has TRBV20-1 and TRBJ2-4; D gene ambiguous. This CDR3 region has 16 residues. In germline, CDR1 is DFQATT, CDR2 SNEGSKA (reference sequence). V was cut by 0 bases and J by 0 bases, with 12 bases left in between. The chain's CDR3 is CSARDVSALAKNIQYF. DNA for the CDR3: TGCAGTGCTAGAGATGTGAGCGCACTAGCCAAAAACATTCAGTACTTC.

The sample holds many counts of this clonotype. The V and J genes are TRBV7-9 and TRBJ2-5; no definite D call. The CDR3 runs to 14 residues. Trimming cost V 5 bases and J 3 bases, with 13 bases left between them. In germline, CDR1 is SEHNR, CDR2 FQNEAQ (reference sequence). The CDR3 here is CASSATVVKETQYF. In nucleotides, the CDR3 is TGTGCCAGCAGCGCCACCGTGGTGAAAGAGACCCAGTACTTC.

CDR3 bases: TGTGCCAGCAGCTTTAACGGGGGAGAGACCCAGTACTTC. Protein: CASSFNGGETQYF. The chain links TRBV7-3 to TRBJ2-7; possible D gene TRBD2, 6 bases. The closer fit of TRBJ2-5 to the DNA end suggests the J call may be wrong. The germline V gene encodes CDR1 SGHTA and CDR2 FQGTGA. The CDR3 has 13 amino acids.

In its sample, this clonotype was seen a few times. The chain employs TRBV30 and TRBJ2-1, with 10 positions matching TRBD1. The V gene's germline CDR1 is GTSNPN and CDR2 SVGIG (reference sequence). The V segment lost 3 bases and the J segment 6 bases; nucleotides outside the gene matches: 8. The CDR3 is 15 residues long. The CDR3 DNA reads as TGTGCCTGGAGGTCGGGACAGGGGAAAATCAATGAGCAGTTCTTC. Protein: CAWRSGQGKINEQFF.